One and the same sample provided the 10 T cell receptor beta chains below, sequenced in a study of blood T cell repertoires in COVID-19. TCRdb's table, derived via immunoSEQ multiplex PCR, lists solely in-frame clones and lacks some. Among under 250,000 clones listed, 83% were seen once. The sequencing input was PBMCs or T cells enriched from blood (not recorded which). Source of these receptors: a woman between 40 and 50 years old who had been exposed to COVID-19.

This clone was counted between two and nine times. The CDR3 reads CAIRGTGPGEQFF. The CDR3 nucleotides are TGTGCCATCAGAGGAACAGGACCCGGGGAGCAGTTCTTC. The V and J genes are TRBV10-3 and TRBJ2-1; possible D gene TRBD1, 5 bases. Trimming pared 6 bases from V and 10 bases from J, leaving 16 bases between. The CDR3 runs to 13 residues. Germline CDR1 and CDR2: ENHRY and SYGVKD.

The chain carries TRBV2 and TRBJ1-5, with D hard to call. The CDR3 consists of 15 residues. Trimming left V 3 bases short and J 5 bases short, with 14 bases between. Germline CDR1 is SNHLY and CDR2 is FYNNEI. CDR3 bases: TGTGCCAGCAGTGATTCGGTCCTGTCGGATCAGCCCCAGCATTTT. Translation gives CASSDSVLSDQPQHF.

The chain has TRBV3-1 (or the pseudogene TRBV3-2) and TRBJ1-2, with no clear D. Between the trimmed V and J ends, which lost 0 bases and 5 bases, there was a span of 10 bases. The V gene's germline CDR1 is LGHDT and CDR2 YNNKEL (reference sequence). This CDR3 is built from 14 residues. The CDR3 is CASSQDSSSYGYTF. The CDR3 nucleotides read TGTGCCAGCAGCCAAGATTCCAGTTCTTATGGCTACACCTTC.

The rearrangement uses TRBV18 and TRBJ1-1, with D maybe TRBD1 (6 bases). The CDR3 has 12 residues. Germline V lookup: CDR1 KGHSH, CDR2 LQKENI. Between the trimmed V and J ends, which lost 3 bases and 8 bases, there was a span of 10 bases. The CDR3 reads CASSPRQGEAFF. The CDR3 DNA reads TGTGCCAGCTCACCTCGGCAGGGGGAAGCTTTCTTT.

V is TRBV28 and J is TRBJ1-6; D is perhaps TRBD1 (5 bases). Trimming left V 7 bases short and J 7 bases short, with 14 bases between. This CDR3 comprises 14 residues. Germline V gene lookup returns CDR1 MDHEN and CDR2 SYDVKM. Here the CDR3 DNA reads TGTGCCAGCATGGCAACCGGGGGGAATTCACCCCTCCACTTT. It codes for CASMATGGNSPLHF. The variable domain in full, with the rest retrieved from reference TRBV28 and TRBJ1-6, is DVKVTQSSRYLVKRTGEKVFLECVQDMDHENMFWYRQDPGLGLRLIYFSYDVKMKEKGDIPEGYSVSREKKERFSLILESASTNQTSMYLCASMATGGNSPLHFGNGTRLTVT.

The chain carries TRBV4-3 and TRBJ1-1; 7 bases agree with TRBD1. V lost 0 bases, J lost 4 bases, and 2 bases stayed unmatched. Looked up from germline, CDR1 is LGHNA and CDR2 is YSLEER. This CDR3 has 14 amino acids. This CDR3 is CASSQESGGTEAFF. In nucleotides, the CDR3 is TGCGCCAGCAGCCAAGAGTCAGGGGGCACTGAAGCTTTCTTT.

The chain links TRBV3-1 (or the pseudogene TRBV3-2) to TRBJ2-1, with 10 bases lining up with TRBD2. The germline V gene encodes CDR1 LGHDT and CDR2 YNNKEL (reference sequence). The length of the CDR3 is 21 residues. The J segment lost 0 bases and the V segment lost 4 bases, leaving 18 bases of the junction unmatched. The CDR3 spells CASSPQDPYLAGARSYNEQFF. DNA for the CDR3: TGTGCCAGCAGCCCTCAAGATCCTTACCTAGCGGGGGCCCGCTCCTACAATGAGCAGTTCTTC.

The genes are TRBV9 and TRBJ1-2; 7 bases fit TRBD1. The CDR3 has 15 residues. CDR1 SGDLS and CDR2 YYNGEE come from the germline V gene. V lost 1 base and J lost 5; bases outside the gene matches: 8. The CDR3 sequence: CASSVSSGGRYGYTF. CDR3 DNA sequence: TGTGCCAGCAGCGTATCCTCAGGGGGGAGGTATGGCTACACCTTC.

This clone was seen only once. The gene calls are TRBV30 and TRBJ1-1, with 10 nucleotides matching TRBD1. Per the germline V gene, CDR1 is GTSNPN and CDR2 is SVGIG (reference sequence). This CDR3 contains 14 residues. J lost 1 base, V lost 3 bases, and 2 bases had no gene match. CDR3 sequence (DNA): TGTGCCTGGAGGCGGACAGGGGGGAACACTGAAGCTTTCTTT. It yields the protein CAWRRTGGNTEAFF.

A single count supports this clone. V and J are TRBV10-3 and TRBJ2-3; 7 bases map to TRBD2. In germline, CDR1 is ENHRY, CDR2 SYGVKD. The trim removed 8 bases at V and 2 bases at J, leaving 10 bases unmatched. The CDR3 extends over 15 amino acids. The CDR3 reads CAIESGGGDTDTQYF. The CDR3, as DNA: TGTGCCATCGAGAGTGGCGGGGGAGACACAGATACGCAGTATTTT.